This T cell receptor (beta chain) came from a study of CD4+ T cells in melanoma (dated by TCRdb to between 2021 and 2022). For context, the study as a whole: The study investigated neoantigen-specific CD4+ T cells in human melanoma. Here is what the overall study found, with its caveats: Neoantigen-specific CD4+ T cells in melanoma were reported to have a range of differentiation states. The report described a correlation between neoantigen-specific CD4+ T cells and the function of CD8+ T cells, macrophages and B cells.

V and J are truncated by 1 base and 3 bases respectively, leaving an intervening sequence of 10 bases. The germline V gene provides CDR1 SGHTA and CDR2 FQGNSA. From its cysteine to its phenylalanine, the CDR3 spans 15 amino acids. Kept here is only the CDR3 DNA, which spans 45 bases and is read in frame from base 1. The method behind the library was the immunoSEQ multiplex PCR assay. The table was pulled from immuneACCESS by TCRdb, which kept in-frame rearrangements only. Such tables lose some clones; where checked, under half of the loss comes from unresolved V genes, and the rest has no known cause. The sample table records more than 15,000 clones; about 72% of these occur just once. The top ten constitute roughly 12% of the sample. The donors were melanoma patients. Regarding this clone: Its antigen has not been determined. Base qualities are not at hand, and no much larger clone is one base apart.

The sequence is built from TRBV7-2 and TRBJ1-5; TRBD1 is a weak D gene call, 5 bases matching. This TCR was recovered from a human donor with melanoma. The sample taken for sequencing was cells from a culture (not recorded whether cultured in vitro). For the CDR3, the sequence is CASSLGQPLNQPQHF. In nucleotide form, the sequence is TGTGCCAGCAGCTTAGGACAGCCTCTCAATCAGCCCCAGCATTTT.